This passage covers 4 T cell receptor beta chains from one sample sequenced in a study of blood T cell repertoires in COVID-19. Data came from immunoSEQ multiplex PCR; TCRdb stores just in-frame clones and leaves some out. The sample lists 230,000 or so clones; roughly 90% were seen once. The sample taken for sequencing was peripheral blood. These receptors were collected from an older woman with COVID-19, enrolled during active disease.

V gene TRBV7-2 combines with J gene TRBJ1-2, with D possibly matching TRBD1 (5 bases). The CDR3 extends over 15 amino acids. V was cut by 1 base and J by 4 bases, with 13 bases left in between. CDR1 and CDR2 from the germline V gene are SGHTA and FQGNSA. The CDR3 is CASSLGSGPFYGYTF. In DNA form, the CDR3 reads TGTGCCAGCAGCTTAGGATCAGGGCCCTTCTATGGCTACACCTTC.

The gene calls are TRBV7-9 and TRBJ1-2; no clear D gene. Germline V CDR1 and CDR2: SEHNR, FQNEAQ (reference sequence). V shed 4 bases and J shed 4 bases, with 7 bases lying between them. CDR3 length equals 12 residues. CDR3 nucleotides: TGTGCCAGCAGCTCCAGAAGCTATGGCTACACCTTC. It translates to CASSSRSYGYTF.

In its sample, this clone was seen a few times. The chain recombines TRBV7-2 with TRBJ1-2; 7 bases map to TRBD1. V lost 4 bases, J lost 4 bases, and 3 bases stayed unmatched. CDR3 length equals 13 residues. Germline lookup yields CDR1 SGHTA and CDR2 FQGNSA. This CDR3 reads CASSSRQGYGYTF. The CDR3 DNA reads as TGTGCCAGCAGCTCCCGACAGGGCTATGGCTACACCTTC.

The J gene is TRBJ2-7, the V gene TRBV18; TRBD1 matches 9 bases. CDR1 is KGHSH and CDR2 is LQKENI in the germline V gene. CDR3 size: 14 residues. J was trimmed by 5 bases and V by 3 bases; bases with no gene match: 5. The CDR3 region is CASSPQQGADEQYF. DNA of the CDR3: TGTGCCAGCTCACCGCAACAGGGGGCGGACGAGCAGTACTTC.